Listed below are T cell receptor beta chains from one sample, sequenced in a study of cytomegalovirus exposure and HLA in healthy donors. Profiled with immunoSEQ multiplex PCR; TCRdb holds only in-frame clones, not every one. The sample table sets out some 48,000 clones. Specimen: PBMCs. The source is a male donor in good health and CMV-seropositive. Each CDR3 is given with its conserved first and last residue. A D gene is named only where the DNA matches it firmly.

TGTGCCAGCAGCTTAGTCGGTACAGACACTGAAGCTTTCTTT	CASSLVGTDTEAFF	TRBV7-9	-	TRBJ1-1
TGTGCCAGCAGCCACCCCTCGACAGAGGTGGACGAGCAGTACTTC	CASSHPSTEVDEQYF	TRBV6-5	-	TRBJ2-7
TGTGCCAGCAACCGACAGGGTCCCTACGAGCAGTACTTC	CASNRQGPYEQYF	TRBV6-6	TRBD1	TRBJ2-7
TGTGCCAGCACAGGGGTGAACACTGAAGCTTTCTTT	CASTGVNTEAFF	TRBV6-1	-	TRBJ1-1
TGTGCCAGCAGCCCGGGACGGAGGGCATCCTACGAGCAGTACTTC	CASSPGRRASYEQYF	TRBV5-5	-	TRBJ2-7
TGTGCCAGCAGCCAAGGGAGGGTGGGAACTGAAGCTTTCTTT	CASSQGRVGTEAFF	TRBV7-2	-	TRBJ1-1
TGTGCCAGCAGCTTGGGCGGGGGGGACTACAATGAGCAGTTCTTC	CASSLGGGDYNEQFF	TRBV5-6	TRBD2	TRBJ2-1
TGCGCCAGCAGCACCCGACAGGGAATGAACACCGGGGAGCTGTTTTTT	CASSTRQGMNTGELFF	TRBV5-1	TRBD1	TRBJ2-2
TGTGCCACTTACACAAGGCCAGGGGGACCGAACACTGAAGCTTTCTTT	CATYTRPGGPNTEAFF	TRBV27	TRBD1	TRBJ1-1
TGTGCCAGCAGTTACTCTCGGGACAGGACTTCCAATGAGCAGTTCTTC	CASSYSRDRTSNEQFF	TRBV6-5	TRBD1	TRBJ2-1
TGTGCCAGCAGTTCTTCCGGGCCACCCGCGCCGGGAAATCAGCCCCAGCATTTT	CASSSSGPPAPGNQPQHF	TRBV28	-	TRBJ1-5
TGTGCCAGCAGCCGTGACGGACAGATGAACACTGAAGCTTTCTTT	CASSRDGQMNTEAFF	TRBV7-3	-	TRBJ1-1
TGTGCCAGCAGCTTGGCCGGGACTAGCGCAGATACGCAGTATTTT	CASSLAGTSADTQYF	TRBV5-5	TRBD2	TRBJ2-3
TGTGCCAGCAGCTACTCGGCTAGCGGGACCTACGAGCAGTACTTC	CASSYSASGTYEQYF	TRBV7-3	TRBD2	TRBJ2-7
TGTGCCATCGAGACTAGCGGGGACCGCACAGATACGCAGTATTTT	CAIETSGDRTDTQYF	TRBV11-2	TRBD2	TRBJ2-3
TGCAGCGTTGAAGATACCCGGGGGGCCTACAATGAGCAGTTCTTC	CSVEDTRGAYNEQFF	TRBV29-1	TRBD2	TRBJ2-1
TGTGCCAGCAGCTTACCCGCCGGGTTGTTGGACGAGCAGTACTTC	CASSLPAGLLDEQYF	TRBV7-6	-	TRBJ2-7
TGTGCCAGCAGCGTAGTGGACTCCTCCTACGAGCAGTACTTC	CASSVVDSSYEQYF	TRBV9	-	TRBJ2-7
TGCGCCAGCAGCCCTCGTGGCGGGGGTTTCCAAGAGACCCAGTACTTC	CASSPRGGGFQETQYF	TRBV5-1	TRBD2	TRBJ2-5
TGTGCCAGCAGCTTGGGACTAGCGGGGCTAGTCCAATGGGAGCAGTTCTTC	CASSLGLAGLVQWEQFF	TRBV5-4	TRBD2	TRBJ2-1
TGTGCCAGCAGCCTGCGTAGCTATAGCTACACCTTC	CASSLRSYSYTF	TRBV5-6	-	TRBJ1-2
TGTGCCAGCAGCTTGCCGGGACAGGGGGCGTTCGAGCAGTACTTC	CASSLPGQGAFEQYF	TRBV7-9	TRBD1	TRBJ2-7
TGTGCCAGCAGTTTAAGGGGGGGCGAAGCTTTCTTT	CASSLRGGEAFF	TRBV27	-	TRBJ1-1
TGCGCCAGCAGCCAAGAAGCGGCGGAGGGGAGGTCCTACAATGAGCAGTTCTTC	CASSQEAAEGRSYNEQFF	TRBV4-3	-	TRBJ2-1
TGTGCCTTTGACAGGACCAGCACAGATACGCAGTATTTT	CAFDRTSTDTQYF	TRBV30	-	TRBJ2-3
TGTGCCAGCAGCTTGCAGGGGGCGAGCACTGAAGCTTTCTTT	CASSLQGASTEAFF	TRBV5-4	TRBD1	TRBJ1-1
TGTGCCAGTAGTCGGGGGGAGAATGTAAGGAACTATGGCTACACCTTC	CASSRGENVRNYGYTF	TRBV19	-	TRBJ1-2
TGTGCCAGCAGCGGACAGGGGGACTCCTACGAGCAGTACTTC	CASSGQGDSYEQYF	TRBV5-6	TRBD1	TRBJ2-7
TGTGCCAGCAGCCAAGAGGGGAGGTATAGCAATCAGCCCCAGCATTTT	CASSQEGRYSNQPQHF	TRBV4-2	-	TRBJ1-5
TGTGCCACCTTCAGTGTCCCAGATACGCAGTATTTT	CATFSVPDTQYF	TRBV5-4	-	TRBJ2-3
TGTGCCAGCAGCTTGCCGAGTACGGGGGGGCCGGATACGCAGTATTTT	CASSLPSTGGPDTQYF	TRBV9	TRBD2	TRBJ2-3
TGTGCCAGCAGCTATGACAGAGGCGAGCAGTACTTC	CASSYDRGEQYF	TRBV7-3	-	TRBJ2-7
TGTGCCAGCAGCTTGGAGGGACAGGGTTCTGGAAACACCATATATTTT	CASSLEGQGSGNTIYF	TRBV5-6	TRBD1	TRBJ1-3
TGTGCCAGCAGCTTAGCCGGGGGATCGGTGAACACTGAAGCTTTCTTT	CASSLAGGSVNTEAFF	TRBV7-9	-	TRBJ1-1
TGTGCCAGCAGCTTAGGTTGGACTAGCGGGGGGAACACGAACACCGGGGAGCTGTTTTTT	CASSLGWTSGGNTNTGELFF	TRBV13	TRBD2	TRBJ2-2
TGTGCCAGCAGCTTTACAGGGTTGGGAGAGACCCAGTACTTC	CASSFTGLGETQYF	TRBV5-4	-	TRBJ2-5
TGTGCCAGCAGCTTGTCCGGTTGGGGGGTAGAGACCCAGTACTTC	CASSLSGWGVETQYF	TRBV5-6	-	TRBJ2-5
TGTGCCAGCAGCTTTAGTCGCAGGATCTATGGCTACACCTTC	CASSFSRRIYGYTF	TRBV5-6	-	TRBJ1-2
TGTGCTGCCGAGCCCATGAACACTGAAGCTTTCTTT	CAAEPMNTEAFF	TRBV30	-	TRBJ1-1
TGTGCCAGCAGTTTAACCCTGCCAGGGGGACGCGAGCAGTACTTC	CASSLTLPGGREQYF	TRBV28	TRBD1	TRBJ2-7
TGTGCCTGGAGGGGACAGGGGTACACTGAAGCTTTCTTT	CAWRGQGYTEAFF	TRBV30	TRBD1	TRBJ1-1
TGTGCCTGGAGTGGGGGGCCTTACGAGCAGTACTTC	CAWSGGPYEQYF	TRBV30	-	TRBJ2-7
TGTGCCAGCAGTCGGACAGGGCTCTCCTACGAGCAGTACTTC	CASSRTGLSYEQYF	TRBV7-9	TRBD1	TRBJ2-7
TGTGCCAGCAGCATGCGGACAGGGGTTTATGGCTACACCTTC	CASSMRTGVYGYTF	TRBV7-2	TRBD1	TRBJ1-2
TGTGCCAGCACCCCGTCCAGGGTCACCTATAATTCACCCCTCCACTTT	CASTPSRVTYNSPLHF	TRBV27	-	TRBJ1-6
TGTGCCAGCAGCTTAGCACAGGGCCTGCCCGGGCAGCCCCAGCATTTT	CASSLAQGLPGQPQHF	TRBV7-9	-	TRBJ1-5
TGTGCCAGCAAGCTGACAGGGGTTCACGAGCAGTACTTC	CASKLTGVHEQYF	TRBV27	TRBD1	TRBJ2-7
TGTGCCAGCAGCTCCCGCGGGGGGCCAAACAATGAGCAGTTCTTC	CASSSRGGPNNEQFF	TRBV7-3	TRBD2	TRBJ2-1
TGTGCCAGTAGTCCGCCCCCCGGGACCCGGACTAGTGGCTACACCTTC	CASSPPPGTRTSGYTF	TRBV19	-	TRBJ1-2